These 21 T cell receptor beta chains share one sample of origin, sequenced in a study of cytotoxic CD8 clonotypes in ibrutinib-treated CLL. Using immunoSEQ multiplex PCR, the repertoire was profiled, and TCRdb retains in-frame clones only, with some absent. Among tens of thousands of clones, roughly 70% were seen once, and the ten largest hold around 43%. The starting material was PBMCs, obtained after 12 months of ibrutinib treatment. The source of these receptors is a human donor with chronic lymphocytic leukemia.

The J gene is TRBJ1-2, the V gene TRBV10-3, with 10 bases lining up with TRBD1. The CDR3 is made up of 15 amino acids. CDR1 is ENHRY and CDR2 is SYGVKD in the germline V gene. V lost 0 bases and J lost 7; bases outside the gene matches: 5. The DNA of the CDR3 is TGTGCCATCAGTGAGTCAGACAGGGGGCTTCTTGGCTACACCTTC. Translation gives CAISESDRGLLGYTF.

V is TRBV7-9 and J is TRBJ1-2; a weak D match, TRBD1 (6 bases). Germline CDR1 and CDR2: SEHNR and FQNEAQ (reference sequence). V gave up 4 bases and J gave up 3 bases, with 21 bases separating them. CDR3 length: 17 amino acids. CDR3 in amino acids: CASSSRGGLTGDYGYTF. CDR3 nucleotides: TGTGCCAGCAGCTCCAGGGGTGGTTTGACAGGAGACTATGGCTACACCTTC.

The chain is built from TRBV7-2 and TRBJ2-1; D call uncertain. Trimming stripped 0 bases from V and 0 bases from J, with 6 bases between. Per germline, CDR1 SGHTA and CDR2 FQGNSA. The CDR3 extends over 15 amino acids. The CDR3, as DNA: TGTGCCAGCAGCTTAGCGGGAAGCTCCTACAATGAGCAGTTCTTC. Protein sequence: CASSLAGSSYNEQFF.

This chain connects TRBV9 to TRBJ2-1; D is possibly TRBD2 (6 bases). Germline CDR1 SGDLS, CDR2 YYNGEE. This CDR3 has 16 amino acids. Between the trimmed V and J ends, which lost 3 bases and 3 bases, there was a span of 16 bases. In DNA, the CDR3 is TGTGCCAGCAGCGCCAGCGGGCGGGATAACTACAATGAGCAGTTCTTC. Encoded protein: CASSASGRDNYNEQFF.

Only one count was recorded for this clone. The V call is TRBV6-6, the J call TRBJ2-7; the D call may be TRBD1 or TRBD2 (5 bases each). CDR1 MNHNY and CDR2 SVGAGI come from the germline V gene (reference sequence). The CDR3 sequence is 15 residues long. V was pared by 8 bases and J by 0 bases, with 17 bases between. In DNA, the CDR3 is TGTGCCAGCCGAATAACCGGGACCGCCTCCTACGAGCAGTACTTC. Translated: CASRITGTASYEQYF.

J is TRBJ2-6 and V is TRBV11-2; D perhaps matches TRBD1 (5 bases). V was clipped by 4 bases and J by 0 bases, with 19 bases between them. This CDR3 contains 19 residues. Germline values: CDR1 SGHAT, CDR2 FQNNGV. CDR3 region: CASSSTWTRKISGANVLTF. CDR3 DNA sequence: TGTGCCAGCAGCTCTACTTGGACACGCAAAATCTCTGGGGCCAACGTCCTGACTTTC.

In its sample, this clone was seen a few times. The CDR3 reads CASSQDSITDTQYF. CDR3 nucleotides: TGCGCCAGCAGCCAAGATAGCATCACAGATACGCAGTATTTT. J is TRBJ2-3 and V is TRBV4-1; D not resolved. Germline CDR1 and CDR2: MGHRA and YSYEKL. The CDR3 sequence is 14 residues long. The V and J ends lost 0 bases and 2 bases respectively, with 6 bases between them.

This clone has a handful of counts. The chain joins TRBV5-4 to TRBJ2-3; perhaps TRBD2 as D (5 bases). Looked up from germline, CDR1 is SGHNT and CDR2 is YYREEE (reference sequence). The CDR3 sequence is 14 residues long. Trimming stripped 0 bases from V and 3 bases from J, with 8 bases between. The CDR3 region has the DNA TGTGCCAGCAGCTTGGGAGGACTGACAGATACGCAGTATTTT. This translates into CASSLGGLTDTQYF.

This clone showed up just a few times. The rearrangement uses TRBV4-2 and TRBJ1-1; D perhaps matches TRBD1 (5 bases). The CDR3 has 13 amino acids. Germline V gene data show CDR1 as LGHNA and CDR2 as YNFKEQ. The germline V and J ends were trimmed by 2 bases and 3 bases, with 7 bases remaining between them. This CDR3 reads CASSQRGDTEAFF. The CDR3 DNA sequence: TGTGCCAGCAGCCAAAGGGGAGACACTGAAGCTTTCTTT.

DNA for the CDR3: TGTGCCAGCAGCCCCACTAGCGGGAGCTCCACGGATGAGCAGTTCTTC. This sequence encodes CASSPTSGSSTDEQFF. The V gene is TRBV11-2, the J gene TRBJ2-1; 11 nucleotides agree with TRBD2. This CDR3 is 16 amino acids long. Unmatched junction bases numbered 11, after V lost 5 bases and J lost 8 bases. CDR1 SGHAT and CDR2 FQNNGV come from the germline V gene.

The chain has TRBV5-4 and TRBJ1-2; the D is unclear. The germline V gene encodes CDR1 SGHNT and CDR2 YYREEE (reference sequence). The CDR3 runs 14 residues. Trimming took off 0 bases at V and 2 bases at J, with 8 bases between the two ends. The CDR3 spells CASSLDAGNYGYTF. CDR3 coding DNA: TGTGCCAGCAGCTTGGACGCCGGCAACTATGGCTACACCTTC. The full variable domain, rest sourced from reference TRBV5-4 and TRBJ1-2, is ETGVTQSPTHLIKTRGQQVTLRCSSQSGHNTVSWYQQALGQGPQFIFQYYREEENGRGNFPPRFSGLQFPNYSSELNVNALELDDSALYLCASSLDAGNYGYTFGSGTRLTVV.

This rearrangement joins TRBV7-2 to TRBJ2-3; the match to TRBD2 covers 9 bases. CDR3 length equals 14 residues. Germline lookup yields CDR1 SGHTA and CDR2 FQGNSA. J was trimmed by 10 bases and V by 8 bases; bases with no gene match: 13. CDR3 DNA: TGTGCCAGCCGAATTAGCGGGAGTGAATCCGCGCAGTATTTT. Residues: CASRISGSESAQYF.

This clone was observed a handful of times. The gene calls are TRBV28 and TRBJ1-4, with 7 bases aligning to TRBD1. V lost 6 bases and J lost 0; bases outside the gene matches: 13. There are 18 residues in the CDR3. CDR1 and CDR2 (germline): MDHEN, SYDVKM. The CDR3 DNA follows: TGTGCCAGCAGAAAAGGACAGGATCTACTAGCAACTAATGAAAAACTGTTTTTT. Amino acid sequence: CASRKGQDLLATNEKLFF.

This rearrangement joins TRBV10-3 to TRBJ2-7; TRBD1 is a possible D gene (5 bases). Germline CDR1 and CDR2: ENHRY and SYGVKD. This CDR3 contains 12 residues. V was pared by 7 bases and J by 2 bases, with 9 bases between. For the CDR3, the DNA is TGTGCCATCAACCAGGGAACCTACGAGCAGTACTTC. Translation gives CAINQGTYEQYF.

The genes are TRBV18 and TRBJ2-5; D not resolved. V was pared by 0 bases and J by 2 bases, with 4 bases between. The CDR3 sequence is 13 residues long. Germline V gene data show CDR1 as KGHSH and CDR2 as LQKENI. The CDR3 region has the DNA TGTGCCAGCTCACCACCGGGACAAGAGACCCAGTACTTC. Encoded protein: CASSPPGQETQYF. Full variable domain (missing parts from reference TRBV18 and TRBJ2-5): NAGVMQNPRHLVRRRGQEARLRCSPMKGHSHVYWYRQLPEEGLKFMVYLQKENIIDESGMPKERFSAEFPKEGPSILRIQQVVRGDSAAYFCASSPPGQETQYFGPGTRLLVL.

The chain has TRBV27 and TRBJ2-6, with 9 nucleotides matching TRBD1. V lost 8 bases, J lost 1 base, and 6 bases stayed unmatched. The germline V gene has CDR1 MNHEY and CDR2 SMNVEV (reference sequence). The CDR3 length is 16 residues. The CDR3 nucleotides read TGTGCCAGCGGGACAGGGATTTCATCTGGGGCCAACGTCCTGACTTTC. Its protein product is CASGTGISSGANVLTF.

V is TRBV7-9 and J is TRBJ2-3, with 7 bases that match TRBD1. Germline V gene lookup returns CDR1 SEHNR and CDR2 FQNEAQ (reference sequence). V dropped 3 bases and J dropped 9; count of bases not matched to a gene: 9. The CDR3 covers 14 residues. In DNA, the CDR3 is TGTGCCAGCAGCTTGGAGGTAGTGGACAGGACGCAGTATTTT. Protein sequence: CASSLEVVDRTQYF. The full variable domain, completed using reference TRBV7-9 and TRBJ2-3, is DTGVSQNPRHKITKRGQNVTFRCDPISEHNRLYWYRQTLGQGPEFLTYFQNEAQLEKSRLLSDRFSAERPKGSFSTLEIQRTEQGDSAMYLCASSLEVVDRTQYFGPGTRLTVL.

In its sample, this clone was seen a few times. The chain uses TRBV27 and TRBJ2-4; D possibly uses TRBD1 or TRBD2 (5 bases each). The V end lost 5 bases, the J end lost 7 bases, and 12 bases lay between the germline ends. The CDR3 totals 13 residues. Germline CDR1 and CDR2: MNHEY and SMNVEV (reference sequence). CDR3 amino acids: CASSPGAFNIQYF. Written as DNA, the CDR3 is TGTGCCAGCAGTCCCGGGGCTTTCAACATTCAGTACTTC.

DNA for the CDR3: TGTGCCAGCAGCCGCGACAGGGGAGAGACCCAGTACTTC. Its protein is CASSRDRGETQYF. The genes are TRBV5-4 and TRBJ2-5, with 8 bases lining up with TRBD1. The V segment lost 4 bases and the J segment 4 bases; nucleotides outside the gene matches: 3. This CDR3 has 13 residues. The germline V gene encodes CDR1 SGHNT and CDR2 YYREEE (reference sequence).

The chain joins TRBV6-6 to TRBJ1-1, with D possibly matching TRBD1 (5 bases). Deletions cut 5 bases from V and 1 base from J, with 8 bases between. Looked up from germline, CDR1 is MNHNY and CDR2 is SVGAGI (reference sequence). This CDR3 spans 13 amino acids. CDR3 coding DNA: TGTGCCAGCAGTGACAGACAGAACACTGAAGCTTTCTTT. Its protein product is CASSDRQNTEAFF.

The CDR3 loop reads CASSFAGTSGSLETQYF. CDR3 nucleotides: TGCGCCAGCAGTTTCGCCGGGACTAGCGGGAGTTTAGAGACCCAGTACTTC. This chain links TRBV4-1 with TRBJ2-5; 14 nucleotides line up with TRBD2. Germline-derived CDR1 and CDR2 are MGHRA and YSYEKL. The CDR3 has 17 residues. V trimming: 6 bases; J trimming: 4 bases; junction bases outside the gene matches: 10.